A single sample gave rise to the 14 T cell receptor beta chains below, sequenced in a study of T cells in localized non-small cell lung cancer. TCRdb keeps only in-frame clones here, not all; method: immunoSEQ multiplex PCR. The sample has 8,500 to 13,000 clones; about 68% are singletons. The sequences come from peripheral blood, collected before any cancer treatment. These receptors were obtained from a male donor older than 55 with stage I lung adenocarcinoma.

The rearrangement uses TRBV9 and TRBJ2-5; TRBD2 agrees at 9 bases. Germline V lookup: CDR1 SGDLS, CDR2 YYNGEE. V trimming: 4 bases; J trimming: 2 bases; junction bases outside the gene matches: 12. The CDR3 length is 17 residues. CDR3 bases: TGTGCCAGCAGCCCGCGGGGGCTAGCGGGGAATCAAGAGACCCAGTACTTC. Amino acids: CASSPRGLAGNQETQYF.

The gene calls are TRBV28 and TRBJ1-4, with D perhaps matching TRBD1 (6 bases). The CDR3 has 16 amino acids. CDR1 is MDHEN and CDR2 is SYDVKM in the germline V gene. Trimming stripped 6 bases from V and 0 bases from J, with 14 bases between. CDR3 amino acids: CASRLTGFATNEKLFF. Written as DNA, the CDR3 is TGTGCCAGCAGATTAACAGGGTTCGCAACTAATGAAAAACTGTTTTTT.

The chain couples TRBV7-9 to TRBJ2-1, with TRBD2 as a possible D gene (7 bases). The CDR3 extends over 16 amino acids. V was clipped by 5 bases and J by 3 bases, with 17 bases between them. Germline lookup yields CDR1 SEHNR and CDR2 FQNEAQ (reference sequence). The CDR3 loop reads CASSALRGADYNEQFF. The CDR3 nucleotides are TGTGCCAGCAGCGCACTCCGGGGGGCGGACTACAATGAGCAGTTCTTC.

This chain connects TRBV7-3 to TRBJ2-3; D tentatively reads TRBD1 or TRBD2 (6 bases each). Trimming removed 5 bases at V and 5 bases at J, with 20 bases between. Germline lookup yields CDR1 SGHTA and CDR2 FQGTGA. CDR3 length: 16 residues. CDR3 in amino acids: CASSPFKGGTQDTQYF. CDR3 coding DNA: TGTGCCAGCAGCCCGTTTAAAGGGGGGACCCAAGATACGCAGTATTTT.

V usage is TRBV7-8 and J usage is TRBJ1-5, with D unclear. This CDR3 spans 12 amino acids. Germline lookup yields CDR1 SGHVS and CDR2 FQNEAQ. Trimming took off 3 bases at V and 3 bases at J, with 3 bases between the two ends. The CDR3 DNA reads TGTGCCAGCAGCTTCAACAATCAGCCCCAGCATTTT. It is translated as CASSFNNQPQHF.

This clone was seen a handful of times. The chain recombines TRBV28 with TRBJ1-6; D might be TRBD1 (5 bases). The CDR3 contains 15 residues. From germline, CDR1 is MDHEN and CDR2 SYDVKM. V lost 6 bases and J lost 5, with 14 bases in between. CDR3 loop: CASSPGRRNNSPLHF. The DNA for the CDR3 is TGTGCCAGCAGCCCGGGACGCCGAAATAATTCACCCCTCCACTTT.

V is TRBV28 and J is TRBJ1-2; D is perhaps TRBD1 (6 bases). The CDR3 runs to 15 residues. Germline V gives CDR1 MDHEN, CDR2 SYDVKM. The V and J ends lost 6 bases and 0 bases respectively, with 14 bases between them. CDR3: CASSPSAGANYGYTF. CDR3 bases: TGTGCCAGCAGCCCCTCGGCAGGGGCTAACTATGGCTACACCTTC.

CDR3 in amino acids: CASSRLGTNTEAFF. The CDR3 coding sequence is TGCGCCAGCAGCCGCTTAGGAACAAACACTGAAGCTTTCTTT. The chain employs TRBV4-1 and TRBJ1-1; D call uncertain. Trimming removed 4 bases at V and 2 bases at J, with 11 bases between. Germline CDR1 and CDR2: MGHRA and YSYEKL. This CDR3 spans 14 amino acids.

CDR3 sequence: CASRKETSGGARGANVLTF. The CDR3 coding sequence is TGTGCCAGCAGAAAAGAGACTAGCGGGGGGGCTCGTGGGGCCAACGTCCTGACTTTC. The chain combines TRBV28 with TRBJ2-6; 14 bases fit TRBD2. CDR1 and CDR2 (germline): MDHEN, SYDVKM. V gave up 6 bases and J gave up 3 bases; unmatched junction bases: 10. The CDR3 is made up of 19 amino acids.

The V gene is TRBV15, the J gene TRBJ1-3; 7 bases match TRBD1. V was clipped by 2 bases and J by 4 bases; unmatched bases: 8. Germline-derived CDR1 and CDR2 are LNHNV and YYDKDF (reference sequence). This CDR3 comprises 16 residues. The CDR3 DNA is TGTGCCACCAGCAGACGACTCGGGACAGAAGGAAACACCATATATTTT. Translating gives CATSRRLGTEGNTIYF.

The chain's CDR3 is CASSKVSGGRRYYGYTF. The CDR3 DNA reads TGTGCCAGTAGTAAGGTCTCAGGGGGCAGGCGGTACTATGGCTACACCTTC. The chain combines TRBV19 with TRBJ1-2, with 8 nucleotides matching TRBD1. This CDR3 is 17 amino acids long. Germline V gives CDR1 LNHDA, CDR2 SQIVND (reference sequence). With V trimmed by 4 bases and J by 3 bases, 13 bases remained unmatched.

The count of this clone is one. The chain recombines TRBV7-2 with TRBJ1-3, with D possibly TRBD1 on 5 matching bases. From germline, CDR1 is SGHTA and CDR2 FQGNSA. The CDR3 is made up of 14 amino acids. Trimming removed 1 base at V and 4 bases at J, with 8 bases between. Written as DNA, the CDR3 is TGTGCCAGCAGCTTAGGCAGGGCAGGAAACACCATATATTTT. Translated: CASSLGRAGNTIYF. Full variable domain (outside the CDR3, taken from reference TRBV7-2 and TRBJ1-3): GAGVSQSPSNKVTEKGKDVELRCDPISGHTALYWYRQSLGQGLEFLIYFQGNSAPDKSGLPSDRFSAERTGGSVSTLTIQRTQQEDSAVYLCASSLGRAGNTIYFGEGSWLTVV.

The chain recombines TRBV19 with TRBJ2-2, with D possibly matching TRBD2 (6 bases). The length of the CDR3 is 15 residues. CDR1 and CDR2 from the germline V gene are LNHDA and SQIVND (reference sequence). The CDR3 DNA follows: TGTGCAATTAACCCCGGGACTTCCAACACCGGGGAGCTGTTTTTT. Its protein product is CAINPGTSNTGELFF.

This clone was seen more than once but under ten times. Distinct nucleotide sequences in the sample also encode this CDR3. The chain is built from TRBV28 and TRBJ1-5; no reliable D call. The V gene lost 3 bases and the J gene lost 7 bases, with 4 bases spanning the gap. Germline CDR1 is MDHEN and CDR2 is SYDVKM. The CDR3 covers 11 residues. CDR3 in amino acids: CASSLGQPQHF. Here the CDR3 DNA reads TGTGCCAGCAGTTTGGGCCAGCCCCAGCATTTT.